This TCR beta chain was captured by sequencing in a study of OX40 agonist ivuxolimab in advanced cancers. Study summary: The patients' treatment was ivuxolimab, an agonistic anti-OX40 (CD134) antibody. Prior checkpoint blockade (anti-PD-1, anti-PD-L1 or anti-CTLA-4) was permitted; approximately 44% had it.

CDR3 length equals 13 residues. Germline V gene data show CDR1 as LNHNV and CDR2 as YYDKDF (reference sequence). V gave up 5 bases and J gave up 6 bases, with 14 bases separating them. Produced via immunoSEQ multiplex PCR; TCRdb's table is partial and in-frame only. The table includes roughly 58,000 clones, 70% to 85% detected once. This sequence joins TRBV15 and TRBJ2-7, with D perhaps matching TRBD1 (5 bases). This receptor was taken from an adult with an advanced solid tumor such as melanoma, head and neck, liver or kidney cancer. This specimen consisted of CD4+ or CD8+ T cells sorted from blood, obtained in a trial of the OX40 agonist ivuxolimab. Here the CDR3 DNA reads TGTGCCACCAGCGTCTGGGGCGGCTCCGAGCAGTACTTC. This gives the protein CATSVWGGSEQYF.